The 20 T cell receptor beta chains reported below all come from one sample, sequenced in a study of blood T cells in healthy people across ages. Combining a sample-barcoded 5' primer with a J-beta primer mix, a second PCR ran for 7 to 11 cycles. TCRdb used MiXCR to reprocess the 5' RACE reads, holding one entry per CDR3 protein. Here the sample spans some 900,000 distinct CDR3 sequences, about 48% being singletons. Sequenced: blood. Receptors were obtained from a young man in good health.

In its sample, this clonotype was seen a few times. The rearrangement joins TRBV6-6 to TRBJ2-5; tentatively, D is TRBD1 (5 bases). The V and J ends lost 6 bases and 2 bases respectively, with 10 bases between them. The CDR3 has 13 residues. Germline-derived CDR1 and CDR2 are MNHNY and SVGAGI (reference sequence). CDR3 in DNA: TGTGCCAGCAGCCGGACACCTCAAGAGACCCAGTACTTC. Translated: CASSRTPQETQYF.

A note on this clonotype: The junction shows a germline mismatch at one end, possibly a read error. This sequence joins TRBV18 and TRBJ2-3, with 8 bases lining up with TRBD2. Germline CDR1 reads KGHSH; CDR2 reads LQKENI. This CDR3 is 14 amino acids long. The CDR3 DNA follows: TGTGCCAGCGCACCAGCGACTAGCGCAGATACGCAGTATTTT. Its protein is CASAPATSADTQYF.

The chain couples TRBV3-1 to TRBJ2-5; 7 bases are shared with TRBD1. J lost 0 bases, V lost 3 bases, and 4 bases had no gene match. Per the germline V gene, CDR1 is LGHDT and CDR2 is YNNKEL (reference sequence). This CDR3 is 15 amino acids long. In DNA form, the CDR3 reads TGTGCCAGCAGCCATGGCACAGGGGACCAAGAGACCCAGTACTTC. It translates to CASSHGTGDQETQYF.

This sequence joins TRBV29-1 and TRBJ2-1, with 9 positions matching TRBD1. The CDR3 length is 16 residues. The ends lost 4 bases at V and 3 bases at J; junction bases unmatched: 10. The germline V gene has CDR1 SQVTM and CDR2 ANQGSEA. The CDR3 protein is CSVVGKGGQGYNEQFF. The CDR3 nucleotides read TGCAGCGTTGTGGGGAAGGGGGGACAGGGCTACAATGAGCAGTTCTTC.

The chain employs TRBV4-1 and TRBJ2-3, with 10 bases that match TRBD2. The ends lost 1 base at V and 2 bases at J; junction bases unmatched: 6. The CDR3 has 17 residues. Germline CDR1 and CDR2: MGHRA and YSYEKL. The CDR3 coding sequence is TGCGCCAGCAGCCAAGGAGCGGGGGGGCTTAACACAGATACGCAGTATTTT. This gives the protein CASSQGAGGLNTDTQYF.

This chain connects TRBV2 to TRBJ2-7; TRBD1 matches at 7 bases. Per germline, CDR1 SNHLY and CDR2 FYNNEI. V lost 7 bases and J lost 3; bases outside the gene matches: 9. The CDR3 runs 14 residues. For the CDR3, the DNA is TGTGCCAGCACCAGGACAGGCCGAGTCTACGAGCAGTACTTC. Its translation is CASTRTGRVYEQYF.

The chain is built from TRBV4-3 and TRBJ2-1; TRBD1 is a possible D gene (5 bases). The V gene lost 0 bases and the J gene lost 12 bases, with 6 bases spanning the gap. This CDR3 has 11 residues. Germline CDR1 and CDR2: LGHNA and YSLEER. The CDR3 nucleotides are TGCGCCAGCAGCCAAGACAGGGTGCAGTTCTTC. Its translation: CASSQDRVQFF.

The CDR3 sequence is CSAPDPSAGYTF. The CDR3 bases are TGCAGTGCTCCCGACCCTAGCGCCGGCTACACCTTC. The gene calls are TRBV20-1 and TRBJ1-2; D is undetermined. Germline loops: CDR1 DFQATT, CDR2 SNEGSKA (reference sequence). CDR3 length: 12 amino acids. V was trimmed by 5 bases and J by 8 bases, leaving 15 bases between them.

This clonotype was counted a few times. V and J are TRBV2 and TRBJ2-3; D may be TRBD2 (6 bases). The ends were cut back, 3 bases at V and 2 bases at J, with 12 bases in the middle. The CDR3 totals 15 residues. Germline V gene sequence: CDR1 SNHLY, CDR2 FYNNEI. As DNA, the CDR3 is TGTGCCAGCAGTGAGGCTAGCGCATTCACAGATACGCAGTATTTT. Translation: CASSEASAFTDTQYF.

There are many counts of this clonotype. The V and J genes are TRBV7-2 and TRBJ1-2; D is ambiguous. Trimming removed 1 base from V and 8 bases from J, with 5 bases in between. Germline CDR1 reads SGHTA; CDR2 reads FQGNSA. This CDR3 comprises 11 residues. This chain's CDR3 is CASSLVDGYTF. Written as DNA, the CDR3 is TGTGCCAGCAGCTTAGTAGACGGCTACACCTTC. The whole variable domain, filled in from reference TRBV7-2 and TRBJ1-2, reads GAGVSQSPSNKVTEKGKDVELRCDPISGHTALYWYRQSLGQGLEFLIYFQGNSAPDKSGLPSDRFSAERTGGSVSTLTIQRTQQEDSAVYLCASSLVDGYTFGSGTRLTVV.

The chain joins TRBV28 to TRBJ1-4; a weak D match, TRBD1 (5 bases). From germline, CDR1 is MDHEN and CDR2 SYDVKM. The CDR3 length is 16 residues. The V gene lost 3 bases and the J gene lost 5 bases, with 16 bases spanning the gap. The CDR3 reads CASSFPLDEGNEKLFF. The CDR3 DNA reads TGTGCCAGCAGTTTCCCCTTGGATGAGGGGAATGAAAAACTGTTTTTT.

This clonotype occurred once. The V call is TRBV12-3 or TRBV12-4, the J call TRBJ1-6, with a weak D call TRBD1 (6 bases). Trimming pared 4 bases from V and 9 bases from J, leaving 19 bases between. This CDR3 has 16 amino acids. CDR3 region: CASSSVGGAMGSPLHF. Here the CDR3 DNA reads TGTGCCAGCAGTTCGGTGGGGGGGGCGATGGGTTCACCCCTCCACTTT.

This clonotype showed up just a few times. V usage is TRBV27 and J usage is TRBJ2-7; TRBD1 matches 9 bases. Germline loops: CDR1 MNHEY, CDR2 SMNVEV (reference sequence). V shed 5 bases, J shed 6 bases, and the junction held 11 bases outside the gene matches. This CDR3 is built from 15 residues. The CDR3 spells CASSPRRDRASEQYF. The DNA of the CDR3 is TGTGCCAGCAGTCCCCGGAGGGACAGGGCCTCCGAGCAGTACTTC.

This clonotype was observed many times. The rearrangement links TRBV3-1 to TRBJ1-2, with D uncertain. Trimming stripped 4 bases from V and 4 bases from J, with 10 bases between. The germline CDR1 and CDR2 sequences are LGHDT and YNNKEL (reference sequence). The CDR3 contains 13 residues. The CDR3 loop is CASSRAERYGYTF. The CDR3 coding sequence is TGTGCCAGCAGCCGGGCCGAACGCTATGGCTACACCTTC.

This chain connects TRBV20-1 to TRBJ2-7, with D maybe TRBD1 (5 bases). The V gene's germline CDR1 is DFQATT and CDR2 SNEGSKA (reference sequence). This CDR3 is built from 16 residues. V was clipped by 4 bases and J by 0 bases, with 19 bases between them. The CDR3 loop is CSATTVGYPSSYEQYF. DNA for the CDR3: TGCAGTGCTACGACAGTTGGATACCCGAGCTCCTACGAGCAGTACTTC.

This clonotype showed up many times. The chain combines TRBV6-1 with TRBJ2-7; 7 bases fit TRBD1. This CDR3 has 14 amino acids. CDR1 is MNHNS, CDR2 SASEGT, per germline. Trimming at V came to 1 base and at J to 3 bases, leaving 3 bases not matched to a gene. The CDR3 sequence: CASSEGDRNYEQYF. CDR3 coding DNA: TGTGCCAGCAGTGAAGGGGACAGAAACTACGAGCAGTACTTC.

The V gene is TRBV12-3 or TRBV12-4, the J gene TRBJ2-5, with D maybe TRBD2 (5 bases). Trimming pared 7 bases from V and 2 bases from J, leaving 11 bases between. CDR3 length: 13 residues. The DNA for the CDR3 is TGTGCCAGCACGAGAGGGATTCAAGAGACCCAGTACTTC. This encodes CASTRGIQETQYF.

The chain carries TRBV5-1 and TRBJ1-1, with D possibly matching TRBD1 (5 bases). The germline CDR1 and CDR2 sequences are SGHRS and YFSETQ. Trimming removed 4 bases at V and 5 bases at J, with 9 bases between. CDR3 length: 12 residues. The CDR3 loop is CASSGDLTEAFF. The CDR3 bases are TGCGCCAGCAGCGGGGACCTAACTGAAGCTTTCTTT.

The V and J genes are TRBV4-3 and TRBJ2-3; 10 nucleotides line up with TRBD2. This CDR3 region has 18 residues. CDR1 is LGHNA, CDR2 YSLEER, per germline. V lost 0 bases to trimming and J lost 1 base; unmatched junction nucleotides: 7. CDR3 sequence reads: CASSQDWGLATRTDTQYF. In DNA, the CDR3 is TGCGCCAGCAGCCAAGATTGGGGACTAGCGACACGCACAGATACGCAGTATTTT.

This clonotype was recorded at least ten times. This chain links TRBV6-1 with TRBJ2-1, with D hard to call. From germline, CDR1 is MNHNS and CDR2 SASEGT. CDR3 length: 13 residues. Deletions cut 4 bases from V and 6 bases from J, with 10 bases between. The CDR3 loop reads CASSVRRSNEQFF. The CDR3 region has the DNA TGTGCCAGCAGTGTGCGTCGGTCCAATGAGCAGTTCTTC.